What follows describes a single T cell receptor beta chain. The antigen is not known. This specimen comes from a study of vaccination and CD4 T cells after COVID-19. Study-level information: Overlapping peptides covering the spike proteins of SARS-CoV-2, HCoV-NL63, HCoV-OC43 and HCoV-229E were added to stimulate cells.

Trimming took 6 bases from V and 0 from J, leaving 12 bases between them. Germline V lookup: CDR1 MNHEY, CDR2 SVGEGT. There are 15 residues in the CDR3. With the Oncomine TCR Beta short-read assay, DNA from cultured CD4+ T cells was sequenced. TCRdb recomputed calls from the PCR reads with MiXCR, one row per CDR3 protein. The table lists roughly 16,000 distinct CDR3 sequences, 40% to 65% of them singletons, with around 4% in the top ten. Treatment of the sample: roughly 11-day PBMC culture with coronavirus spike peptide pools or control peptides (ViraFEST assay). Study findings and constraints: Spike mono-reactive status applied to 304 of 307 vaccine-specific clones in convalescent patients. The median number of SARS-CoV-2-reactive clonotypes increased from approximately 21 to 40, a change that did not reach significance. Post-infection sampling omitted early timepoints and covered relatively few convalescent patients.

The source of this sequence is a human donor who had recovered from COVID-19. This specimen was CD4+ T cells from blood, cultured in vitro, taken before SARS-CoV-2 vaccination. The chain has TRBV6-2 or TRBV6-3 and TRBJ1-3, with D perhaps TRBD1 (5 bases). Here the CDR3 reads CASRLTASSGNTIYF. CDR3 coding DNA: TGTGCCAGCAGACTGACAGCAAGCTCTGGAAACACCATATATTTT.